A single sample is the source of the 18 T cell receptor beta chains below, sequenced in a study of OX40 agonist ivuxolimab in advanced cancers. Here immunoSEQ multiplex PCR was the method, and the copy in TCRdb shows in-frame clones only, minus some. The repertoire holds some 73,000 clones, around 86% seen once, with roughly 0.75% in the top ten. Here the sequenced sample was CD4+ or CD8+ T cells sorted from blood, taken in a trial of the OX40 agonist ivuxolimab. Every receptor here comes from an adult with an advanced solid tumor such as melanoma, head and neck, liver or kidney cancer.

The rearrangement joins TRBV20-1 to TRBJ2-3, with D hard to call. Trimming left V 6 bases short and J 4 bases short, with 8 bases between. The length of the CDR3 is 11 residues. Germline V CDR1 and CDR2: DFQATT, SNEGSKA (reference sequence). The CDR3 protein is CSARLADTQYF. The CDR3 nucleotides are TGCAGTGCCAGACTTGCAGATACGCAGTATTTT.

Only one count was recorded for this clone. The chain is built from TRBV6-5 and TRBJ2-2, with 10 bases matching TRBD1. The germline V gene has CDR1 MNHEY and CDR2 SVGAGI. This CDR3 spans 15 amino acids. Trimming removed 7 bases from V and 5 bases from J; junction bases left unmatched: 7. CDR3 sequence (DNA): TGTGCCAGCAAAAGACAGGGGGCGAGAACCGGGGAGCTGTTTTTT. This gives the protein CASKRQGARTGELFF.

The chain combines TRBV30 with TRBJ2-7; 7 bases fit TRBD1. Looked up from germline, CDR1 is GTSNPN and CDR2 is SVGIG (reference sequence). The CDR3 is 17 residues long. With 0 bases clipped from V and 3 bases from J, the junction kept 14 bases outside the gene matches. The CDR3 nucleotides are TGTGCCTGGAGTGTCTCACCTTTGGACAGGATAAACTACGAGCAGTACTTC. Translated: CAWSVSPLDRINYEQYF.

This sequence joins TRBV6-5 and TRBJ2-1; TRBD1 agrees at 7 bases. V trimming: 6 bases; J trimming: 0 bases; junction bases outside the gene matches: 5. The CDR3 spans 15 residues. Per germline, CDR1 MNHEY and CDR2 SVGAGI. Written as DNA, the CDR3 is TGTGCCAGCAGGAGGGACAGTCTCTCCTACAATGAGCAGTTCTTC. This translates into CASRRDSLSYNEQFF.

The gene calls are TRBV4-2 and TRBJ2-7; 12 nucleotides match TRBD2. Germline CDR1 LGHNA, CDR2 YNFKEQ. CDR3 length: 16 residues. With 2 bases clipped from V and 2 bases from J, the junction kept 4 bases outside the gene matches. The CDR3, as DNA: TGTGCCAGCAGCCAAATGACTAGCGGGAGAGCCTACGAGCAGTACTTC. It encodes CASSQMTSGRAYEQYF.

The V gene is TRBV6-6, the J gene TRBJ1-6; TRBD1 agrees at 12 bases. V shed 8 bases, J shed 9 bases, and the junction held 11 bases outside the gene matches. The germline gives CDR1 MNHNY, CDR2 SVGAGI (reference sequence). The CDR3 sequence is 16 residues long. Written as DNA, the CDR3 is TGTGCCAGCGCCCCCGGGACAGGGGGCGCGGGTTCACCCCTCCACTTT. This gives the protein CASAPGTGGAGSPLHF.

This sequence joins TRBV5-8 and TRBJ2-6; TRBD2 is a possible D gene (5 bases). The CDR3 spans 16 residues. CDR1 is SGHTS and CDR2 is YDEGEE in the germline V gene. Trimming removed 0 bases at V and 1 base at J, with 8 bases between. CDR3 nucleotide sequence: TGTGCCAGCAGCTTGGGGCGAGGGTCTGGGGCCAACGTCCTGACTTTC. Protein sequence: CASSLGRGSGANVLTF.

In its sample, this clone was seen once. The chain recombines TRBV11-3 with TRBJ2-1, with D hard to call. Per the germline V gene, CDR1 is SGHNT and CDR2 is YENEEA. V lost 1 base and J 4 bases, leaving 8 bases between the germline ends. This CDR3 has 14 amino acids. CDR3 amino acids: CASSLGGSYNEQFF. CDR3 bases: TGTGCCAGCAGCTTAGGGGGTTCTTACAATGAGCAGTTCTTC.

V gene TRBV27 combines with J gene TRBJ2-7; 7 positions agree with TRBD1. Germline V gene lookup returns CDR1 MNHEY and CDR2 SMNVEV (reference sequence). The trim removed 10 bases at V and 6 bases at J, leaving 9 bases unmatched. The CDR3 has 12 residues. The CDR3 sequence is CATWTGVSEQYF. The CDR3 region has the DNA TGTGCCACCTGGACAGGCGTCAGCGAGCAGTACTTC.

A single count supports this clone. The J gene is TRBJ2-1, the V gene TRBV11-3; D might be TRBD1 or TRBD2, each matching 6 bases. The V gene lost 1 base and the J gene lost 9 bases, with 31 bases spanning the gap. Germline CDR1 SGHNT, CDR2 YENEEA. There are 20 residues in the CDR3. This CDR3 reads CASSLGGGSRQDLHRGEQFF. CDR3 in DNA: TGTGCCAGCAGCTTAGGAGGGGGGAGCCGACAGGACCTACATCGTGGTGAGCAGTTCTTC.

This sequence joins TRBV11-2 and TRBJ2-2, with no clear D. Germline values: CDR1 SGHAT, CDR2 FQNNGV. V was trimmed by 3 bases and J by 3 bases, leaving 11 bases between them. This CDR3 comprises 15 residues. The CDR3 region is CASSFASSYTGELFF. The CDR3 region has the DNA TGTGCCAGCAGCTTTGCGAGCTCGTACACCGGGGAGCTGTTTTTT.

V usage is TRBV6-1 and J usage is TRBJ2-1; a possible D gene is TRBD2 (6 bases). This CDR3 comprises 14 residues. Germline CDR1 is MNHNS and CDR2 is SASEGT. The V and J ends lost 7 bases and 4 bases respectively, with 14 bases between them. CDR3 protein: CASKGRPDYNEQFF. The CDR3 DNA follows: TGTGCCAGCAAGGGGAGGCCCGATTACAATGAGCAGTTCTTC.

This clone was detected only once. The chain links TRBV6-5 to TRBJ2-7, with 7 bases aligning to TRBD1. V trimming: 6 bases; J trimming: 8 bases; junction bases outside the gene matches: 7. The germline CDR1 and CDR2 sequences are MNHEY and SVGAGI. The CDR3 length is 12 residues. The CDR3 DNA reads TGTGCCAGCAGGCGACAGGGTTACAAGCAGTACTTC. It is translated as CASRRQGYKQYF.

The rearrangement links TRBV7-2 to TRBJ2-7; D unclear. The length of the CDR3 is 13 residues. The ends were cut back, 0 bases at V and 2 bases at J, with 5 bases in the middle. CDR1 is SGHTA, CDR2 FQGNSA, per germline. DNA for the CDR3: TGTGCCAGCAGCTTAGCCGTGACCTACGAGCAGTACTTC. Translation gives CASSLAVTYEQYF.

The rearrangement uses TRBV6-5 and TRBJ1-1; no definite D call. CDR3 length: 15 residues. Trimming took off 0 bases at V and 8 bases at J, with 16 bases between the two ends. Germline CDR1 reads MNHEY; CDR2 reads SVGAGI. CDR3 in amino acids: CASSYSGQRVMEAFF. CDR3 in DNA: TGTGCCAGCAGTTACTCAGGGCAGAGAGTAATGGAAGCTTTCTTT.

The chain has TRBV14 and TRBJ1-1, with no clear D. The CDR3 extends over 13 amino acids. Germline V gene lookup returns CDR1 SGHDN and CDR2 FVKESK. V was clipped by 6 bases and J by 0 bases, with 8 bases between them. CDR3 in amino acids: CASSAFMNTEAFF. The CDR3 DNA reads TGTGCCAGCAGTGCCTTTATGAACACTGAAGCTTTCTTT. Drawing the rest from reference TRBV14 and TRBJ1-1, the complete variable domain is EAGVTQFPSHSVIEKGQTVTLRCDPISGHDNLYWYRRVMGKEIKFLLHFVKESKQDESGMPNNRFLAERTGGTYSTLKVQPAELEDSGVYFCASSAFMNTEAFFGQGTRLTVV.

This rearrangement joins TRBV7-2 to TRBJ1-1; D is possibly TRBD1 (6 bases). This CDR3 is built from 13 residues. Deletions cut 3 bases from V and 8 bases from J, with 13 bases between. Per the germline V gene, CDR1 is SGHTA and CDR2 is FQGNSA. CDR3: CASSFLSDREAFF. The CDR3 nucleotides read TGTGCCAGCAGCTTCCTCTCAGACAGGGAAGCTTTCTTT.

This clone was observed once. The gene calls are TRBV13 and TRBJ1-2, with 8 nucleotides matching TRBD1. After removal of 5 bases from V and 9 bases from J, the junction contained 11 bases not matched to a gene. The CDR3 is 14 amino acids. The germline CDR1 and CDR2 sequences are PRHDT and FYEKMQ (reference sequence). CDR3 protein: CASSLPTGGGSYTF. DNA for the CDR3: TGTGCCAGCAGCCTGCCCACAGGGGGTGGAAGCTACACCTTC.